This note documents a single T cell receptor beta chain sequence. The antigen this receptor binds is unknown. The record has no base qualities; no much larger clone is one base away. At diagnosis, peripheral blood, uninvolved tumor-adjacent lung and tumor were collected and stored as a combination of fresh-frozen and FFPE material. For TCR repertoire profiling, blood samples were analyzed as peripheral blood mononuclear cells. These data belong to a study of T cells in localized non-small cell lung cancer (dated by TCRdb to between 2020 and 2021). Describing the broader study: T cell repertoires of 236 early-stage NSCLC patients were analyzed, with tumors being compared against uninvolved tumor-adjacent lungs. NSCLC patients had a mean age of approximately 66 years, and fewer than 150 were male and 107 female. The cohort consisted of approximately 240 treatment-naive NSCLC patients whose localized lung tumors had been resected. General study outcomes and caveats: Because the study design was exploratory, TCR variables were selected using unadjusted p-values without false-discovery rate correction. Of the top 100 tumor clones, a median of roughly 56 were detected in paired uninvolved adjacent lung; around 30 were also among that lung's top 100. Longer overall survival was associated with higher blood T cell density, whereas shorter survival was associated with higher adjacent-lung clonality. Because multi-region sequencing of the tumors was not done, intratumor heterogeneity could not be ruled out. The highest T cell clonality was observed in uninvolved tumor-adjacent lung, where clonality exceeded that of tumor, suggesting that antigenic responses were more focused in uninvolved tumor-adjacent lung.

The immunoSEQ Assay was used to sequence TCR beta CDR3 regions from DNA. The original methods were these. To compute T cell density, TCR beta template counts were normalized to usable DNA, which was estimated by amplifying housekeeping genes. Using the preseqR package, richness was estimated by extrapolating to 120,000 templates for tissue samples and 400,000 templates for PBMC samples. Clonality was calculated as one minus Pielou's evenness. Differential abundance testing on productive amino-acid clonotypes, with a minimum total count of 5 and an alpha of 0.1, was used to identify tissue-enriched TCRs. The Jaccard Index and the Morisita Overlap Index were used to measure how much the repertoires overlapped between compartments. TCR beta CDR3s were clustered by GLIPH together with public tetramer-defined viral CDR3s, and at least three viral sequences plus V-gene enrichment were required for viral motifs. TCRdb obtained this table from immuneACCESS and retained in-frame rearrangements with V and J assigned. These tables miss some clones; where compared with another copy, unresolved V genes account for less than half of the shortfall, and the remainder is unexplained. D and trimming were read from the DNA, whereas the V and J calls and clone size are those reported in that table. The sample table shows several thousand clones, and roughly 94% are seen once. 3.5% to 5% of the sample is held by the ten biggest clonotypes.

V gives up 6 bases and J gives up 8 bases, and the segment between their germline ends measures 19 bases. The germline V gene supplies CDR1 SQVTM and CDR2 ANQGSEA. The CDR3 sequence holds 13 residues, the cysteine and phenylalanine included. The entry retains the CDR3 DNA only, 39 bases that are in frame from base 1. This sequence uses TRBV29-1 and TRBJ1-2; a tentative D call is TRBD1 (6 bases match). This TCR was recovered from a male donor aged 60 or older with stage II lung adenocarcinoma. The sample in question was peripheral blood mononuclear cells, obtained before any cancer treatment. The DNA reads TGCAGCGTGGGGGACAACCGGGCATGGGGCTACACCTTC. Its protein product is CSVGDNRAWGYTF.